These 26 T cell receptor beta chains came from one sample sequenced in a study of T-cell memory formation after mild COVID-19. Each CDR3 protein gets one entry after TCRdb re-called the 5' RACE reads with MiXCR. Among over 250,000 distinct CDR3 sequences listed, 15% to 20% were seen once. Specimen: PBMCs or a T cell subset sorted from them (not recorded which). The receptors derive from a man aged 18 to 29 who had mild COVID-19 (a few samples of this study predate the infection). Cell type and time point are not known.

This clonotype was counted a few times. The chain joins TRBV4-1 to TRBJ1-4; D possibly corresponds to TRBD1 (6 bases). V lost 2 bases and J 2 bases, leaving 9 bases between the germline ends. The CDR3 totals 15 residues. CDR1 MGHRA and CDR2 YSYEKL come from the germline V gene. CDR3 loop: CASSQKGGTNEKLFF. The CDR3 bases are TGCGCCAGCAGCCAAAAGGGGGGGACTAATGAAAAACTGTTTTTT.

This clonotype was counted between two and nine times. The rearrangement links TRBV4-1 to TRBJ2-5; D might be TRBD2 (6 bases). Trimming removed 0 bases at V and 5 bases at J, with 16 bases between. The germline V gene encodes CDR1 MGHRA and CDR2 YSYEKL. This CDR3 has 16 residues. CDR3 sequence (DNA): TGCGCCAGCAGCCAAGATCTTCCGGGACTGGGGGAGACCCAGTACTTC. Translated, it gives CASSQDLPGLGETQYF.

The chain joins TRBV12-3 or TRBV12-4 to TRBJ2-5; D gene unclear. This CDR3 has 12 residues. V lost 3 bases, J lost 3 bases, and 5 bases lay in between. This CDR3 reads CASSLTEETQYF. The DNA for the CDR3 is TGTGCCAGCAGTTTGACGGAAGAGACCCAGTACTTC.

This chain connects TRBV4-1 to TRBJ1-6; D is possibly TRBD1 (5 bases). Germline CDR1 MGHRA, CDR2 YSYEKL. The ends were cut back, 3 bases at V and 6 bases at J, with 18 bases in the middle. The CDR3 consists of 17 residues. The CDR3 sequence: CASSQGRQGRGNSPLHF. CDR3 DNA: TGCGCCAGCAGCCAGGGTAGGCAGGGAAGGGGTAATTCACCCCTCCACTTT.

The rearrangement uses TRBV13 and TRBJ1-2; 8 nucleotides agree with TRBD1. CDR3 length equals 14 residues. J lost 6 bases, V lost 4 bases, and 7 bases had no gene match. From germline, CDR1 is PRHDT and CDR2 FYEKMQ (reference sequence). The CDR3 DNA reads as TGTGCCAGCAGCTCCCGACAGGGGATAGATGGCTACACCTTC. Translated: CASSSRQGIDGYTF.

The V and J genes are TRBV28 and TRBJ2-7, with 8 bases identical to TRBD1. V shed 5 bases and J 3 bases; nucleotides not matched to a gene: 3. Germline assignment: CDR1 MDHEN and CDR2 SYDVKM. CDR3 size: 13 residues. DNA for the CDR3: TGTGCCAGCAGTCCCGACAGGGGCTACGAGCAGTACGTC. This gives the protein CASSPDRGYEQYV.

This chain uses TRBV25-1 with TRBJ1-2; no firm D call. The CDR3 contains 11 residues. Trimming stripped 6 bases from V and 7 bases from J, with 9 bases between. Per germline, CDR1 MGHDK and CDR2 SYGVNS. The CDR3 loop reads CASSRAFGYTF. The CDR3 nucleotides are TGTGCCAGCAGCCGGGCTTTTGGCTACACCTTC.

The rearrangement links TRBV27 to TRBJ2-7, with D hard to call. Per germline, CDR1 MNHEY and CDR2 SMNVEV (reference sequence). The CDR3 is 12 amino acids. V was pared by 8 bases and J by 0 bases, with 8 bases between. As DNA, the CDR3 is TGTGCCAGCGGCCCGAGCTCCTACGAGCAGTACGTC. Translated, it gives CASGPSSYEQYV.

This clonotype was counted many times. The chain is built from TRBV5-1 and TRBJ2-1; the D gene could be TRBD1 or TRBD2 (5 bases each). Germline CDR1 SGHRS, CDR2 YFSETQ. Between the trimmed V and J ends, which lost 4 bases and 3 bases, there was a span of 14 bases. This CDR3 comprises 15 residues. The CDR3 sequence: CASSPRGGNYNEQFF. The CDR3 DNA sequence: TGCGCCAGCAGCCCCCGGGGCGGTAACTACAATGAGCAGTTCTTC. Looking up the rest from reference TRBV5-1 and TRBJ2-1 gives the full variable domain: KAGVTQTPRYLIKTRGQQVTLSCSPISGHRSVSWYQQTPGQGLQFLFEYFSETQRNKGNFPGRFSGRQFSNSRSEMNVSTLELGDSALYLCASSPRGGNYNEQFFGPGTRLTVL.

This clonotype occurred a few times. The chain recombines TRBV5-5 with TRBJ2-5; TRBD1 agrees at 9 bases. Germline V gene sequence: CDR1 SGHKS, CDR2 YYEKEE (reference sequence). V was clipped by 4 bases and J by 5 bases; unmatched bases: 9. This CDR3 contains 15 residues. CDR3 region: CASSGTGPTSETQYF. The CDR3 DNA reads as TGTGCCAGCAGCGGGACAGGGCCTACGAGCGAGACCCAGTACTTC.

This clonotype was detected only a few times. The genes are TRBV7-3 and TRBJ2-3, with 7 bases aligning to TRBD2. Germline CDR1 SGHTA, CDR2 FQGTGA. The CDR3 length is 15 residues. With V trimmed by 5 bases and J by 4 bases, 9 bases remained unmatched. The CDR3 spells CASSPLGGDPDTQYF. For the CDR3, the DNA is TGTGCCAGCAGCCCCCTTGGGGGGGACCCAGATACGCAGTATTTT.

This clonotype was detected many times. The rearrangement joins TRBV18 to TRBJ2-1; D is undetermined. Looked up from germline, CDR1 is KGHSH and CDR2 is LQKENI. This CDR3 region has 10 residues. With 6 bases removed from V and 5 bases from J, the gap between germline ends came to 2 bases. The CDR3 coding sequence is TGTGCCAGCTCGCACAATGAGCAGTTCTTC. Encoded protein: CASSHNEQFF.

This clonotype was detected only a few times. The gene calls are TRBV10-3 and TRBJ2-1, with D perhaps matching TRBD1 or TRBD2 (5 bases each). This CDR3 contains 12 residues. CDR1 is ENHRY and CDR2 is SYGVKD in the germline V gene. Trimming pared 10 bases from V and 10 bases from J, leaving 17 bases between. CDR3 in amino acids: CASREFLREQFF. CDR3 DNA sequence: TGTGCCAGCAGGGAGTTCTTGCGGGAGCAGTTCTTC.

The V call is TRBV7-9, the J call TRBJ2-3; no reliable D call. Between the trimmed V and J ends, which lost 4 bases and 1 base, there was a span of 9 bases. The CDR3 length is 14 residues. Germline CDR1 SEHNR, CDR2 FQNEAQ (reference sequence). The CDR3: CASSSVSGTDTQYF. DNA for the CDR3: TGTGCCAGCAGCTCAGTAAGCGGCACAGATACGCAGTATTTT.

The chain employs TRBV19 and TRBJ2-4; D is undetermined. The V gene lost 2 bases and the J gene lost 0 bases, with 5 bases spanning the gap. This CDR3 spans 14 amino acids. Per germline, CDR1 LNHDA and CDR2 SQIVND (reference sequence). The CDR3 here is CASSISTAKNIQYF. In DNA, the CDR3 is TGTGCCAGTAGTATATCCACAGCCAAAAACATTCAGTACTTC.

In this sample, this clonotype turned up a few times. The chain combines TRBV7-2 with TRBJ1-4, with 8 bases that match TRBD1. Trimming cost V 1 base and J 10 bases; bases outside gene matches: 8. In germline, CDR1 is SGHTA, CDR2 FQGNSA. The CDR3 covers 15 residues. In nucleotides, the CDR3 is TGTGCCAGCAGCTTAGAGGCAGGGGGCGCGGGAAAACTGTTTTTT. Amino acid sequence: CASSLEAGGAGKLFF.

In this sample, this clonotype turned up a few times. The chain has TRBV4-1 and TRBJ2-3; 9 positions match TRBD2. The germline gives CDR1 MGHRA, CDR2 YSYEKL. CDR3 length equals 16 residues. The ends lost 0 bases at V and 8 bases at J; junction bases unmatched: 9. For the CDR3, the DNA is TGCGCCAGCAGCCAAGAAACCCAGCGGGGGGCGGGTACGCAGTATTTT. Encoded protein: CASSQETQRGAGTQYF.

The rearrangement uses TRBV9 and TRBJ2-7; tentatively, D is TRBD1 (6 bases). The V gene lost 5 bases and the J gene lost 3 bases, with 15 bases spanning the gap. Germline assignment: CDR1 SGDLS and CDR2 YYNGEE. The CDR3 is 14 amino acids. This CDR3 is CASSSGGEYYEQYF. CDR3 DNA sequence: TGTGCCAGCAGTTCTGGGGGCGAATACTACGAGCAGTACTTC.

The sample holds many counts of this clonotype. The V call is TRBV20-1, the J call TRBJ2-7; no clear D. This CDR3 spans 11 amino acids. V lost 5 bases and J lost 3, with 8 bases in between. Germline V lookup: CDR1 DFQATT, CDR2 SNEGSKA (reference sequence). This chain's CDR3 is CSAVEDYEQYF. CDR3 sequence (DNA): TGCAGTGCTGTTGAAGACTACGAGCAGTACTTC.

V and J are TRBV5-1 and TRBJ2-7, with 8 bases lining up with TRBD2. Germline values: CDR1 SGHRS, CDR2 YFSETQ. The CDR3 consists of 14 residues. The V segment lost 4 bases and the J segment 0 bases; nucleotides outside the gene matches: 3. In DNA form, the CDR3 reads TGCGCCAGCAGCCGTAGCGGGGACTCCTACGAGCAGTACTTC. Residues: CASSRSGDSYEQYF. Drawing the rest from reference TRBV5-1 and TRBJ2-7, the complete variable domain is KAGVTQTPRYLIKTRGQQVTLSCSPISGHRSVSWYQQTPGQGLQFLFEYFSETQRNKGNFPGRFSGRQFSNSRSEMNVSTLELGDSALYLCASSRSGDSYEQYFGPGTRLTVT.

This clonotype appeared a few times. V and J are TRBV20-1 and TRBJ1-5; no clear D. Germline lookup yields CDR1 DFQATT and CDR2 SNEGSKA (reference sequence). V lost 1 base, J lost 4 bases, and 2 bases lay in between. The CDR3 runs to 11 residues. The CDR3 DNA follows: TGCAGTGCTAGAGGGAATCAGCCCCAGCATTTT. Translating it yields CSARGNQPQHF.

The chain links TRBV5-1 to TRBJ2-2; D may correspond to TRBD1 or TRBD2 (5 bases each). V dropped 2 bases and J dropped 1 base, with 9 bases sitting between them. Per the germline V gene, CDR1 is SGHRS and CDR2 is YFSETQ. This CDR3 has 15 amino acids. CDR3 amino acids: CASSFGTKNTGELFF. DNA of the CDR3: TGCGCCAGCAGCTTCGGGACCAAGAACACCGGGGAGCTGTTTTTT.

There are a few counts of this clonotype. The chain carries TRBV20-1 and TRBJ2-1; D remains ambiguous. Trimming took off 5 bases at V and 0 bases at J, with 11 bases between the two ends. The germline gives CDR1 DFQATT, CDR2 SNEGSKA (reference sequence). The CDR3 extends over 14 amino acids. CDR3 sequence (DNA): TGCAGTGCTCGGTTCAGATACTCCTACAATGAGCAGTTCTTC. Amino acids: CSARFRYSYNEQFF.

This rearrangement joins TRBV12-3 or TRBV12-4 to TRBJ2-3, with 9 bases that match TRBD2. The CDR3 covers 16 residues. The V gene end was trimmed by 5 bases and the J gene end by 4 bases; junction bases not matched to a gene: 10. The CDR3 sequence is CASSPVGGGVADTQYF. The DNA of the CDR3 is TGTGCCAGCAGTCCGGTTGGCGGGGGGGTCGCAGATACGCAGTATTTT.

This rearrangement joins TRBV29-1 to TRBJ2-3, with a possible D match to TRBD1 (6 bases). The germline V and J ends were trimmed by 6 bases and 4 bases, with 20 bases remaining between them. Germline CDR1 is SQVTM and CDR2 is ANQGSEA. The CDR3 runs 15 residues. The CDR3: CSVVWALQGPDTQYF. CDR3 nucleotide sequence: TGCAGCGTGGTGTGGGCTTTACAGGGACCAGATACGCAGTATTTT.

A few counts support this clonotype. The V and J genes are TRBV6-1 and TRBJ1-2; unclear D gene. Germline values: CDR1 MNHNS, CDR2 SASEGT. The V and J ends lost 7 bases and 0 bases respectively, with 12 bases between them. The CDR3 is 14 residues long. CDR3 amino acids: CASTLGRSNYGYTF. CDR3 DNA sequence: TGTGCCAGCACTCTCGGGAGGTCTAACTATGGCTACACCTTC.